Sequencing of this TCR beta chain was carried out in a study of T cell responses to AZD1222 COVID-19 vaccine. The assay was immunoSEQ multiplex PCR, and TCRdb's table has in-frame clones only and misses some. The data contain 180,000 or so clones, 88% of them singletons. General study points: The span of vaccine-associated CD4 TCRs extended across spike, with dominance at 160-218 and 743-854. The study reported that nearly half of spike-specific TCRs target unmutated variant regions.

A note on this clone: Its target is not known.

The sequence was obtained from an adult in good health. The source was peripheral blood, collected on day 0 of AZD1222 vaccination.

The CDR3 DNA is TGCAGCCTACGGGAGGGGGCTAGTGAGACCCAGTACTTC. This gives the protein CSLREGASETQYF. The J gene is TRBJ2-5, the V gene TRBV29-1; the D gene is possibly TRBD2 (8 bases). CDR1 and CDR2 (germline): SQVTM, ANQGSEA. With 8 bases removed from V and 5 bases from J, the gap between germline ends came to 18 bases. CDR3 size: 13 residues.